The rows below give T cell receptor beta chains drawn from one sample of a study of blood T cell repertoires in COVID-19. Sequencing used immunoSEQ multiplex PCR; TCRdb keeps in-frame clones, though not all of them. The sample lists roughly 62,000 clones, roughly 80% seen once, with roughly 9.3% in the top ten. The sequencing input was peripheral blood. The receptors derive from a man older than 75 with COVID-19, enrolled during active disease. The CDR3 runs from the conserved cysteine through the conserved F or W. D genes are given only for firm matches. Size tells how often a clone was seen (once, few, many) or the class of an expanded clone, and some rows leave it out.

j_call d_call v_call clone_size cdr3_nt cdr3_aa
TRBJ2-3 . TRBV4-3 . TGCGCCAGCAGCCAAGATACTCCCGATCCCCAGTATTTT CASSQDTPDPQYF
TRBJ1-4 TRBD1 TRBV10-3 . TGTGCCATCAGGGGGACAGGCGATAATGAAAAACTGTTTTTT CAIRGTGDNEKLFF
TRBJ2-5 TRBD2 TRBV27 . TGTGCCAGCAGTTCCCTGGGACTAGCGGGGTTAGGGAGGGAGACCCAGTACTTC CASSSLGLAGLGRETQYF
TRBJ2-2 . TRBV30 . TGTGCCTGGAGTCCCATGGCGGAGCGGACCGGGGAGCTGTTTTTT CAWSPMAERTGELFF
TRBJ2-1 . TRBV7-6 once TGTGCCAGCAGCTGGAACAGTGGCCCCTACAATGAGCAGTTCTTC CASSWNSGPYNEQFF
TRBJ2-2 . TRBV19 few TGTGCCACCTCCGGGGGAACCGGGGAGCTGTTTTTT CATSGGTGELFF
TRBJ2-1 . TRBV7-9 . TGTGCCAGCAGCCCGTATTTTGAGCAGTTCTTC CASSPYFEQFF
TRBJ1-2 . TRBV20-1 . TGCAGTGCTAGTGCGGCAGGGACTAACTATGGCTACACCTTC CSASAAGTNYGYTF
TRBJ1-1 TRBD1 TRBV18 . TGTGCCAGCTCACCACGTCCCGGGACAGGGCGGAACACTGAAGCTTTCTTT CASSPRPGTGRNTEAFF
TRBJ2-5 TRBD2 TRBV7-9 . TGTGCCAGCAGCGCGGGCGGCGGGAGATCGGAGACCCAGTACTTC CASSAGGGRSETQYF
TRBJ2-5 TRBD1 TRBV7-2 . TGTGCCAGCAGCCCCTCACTAGGGGGCCCGGGTGGAGAGACCCAGTACTTC CASSPSLGGPGGETQYF
TRBJ1-5 TRBD1 TRBV27 . TGTGCCAGCAGGGAAAGGGGGACAGGGTCCAGCAATCAGCCCCAGCATTTT CASRERGTGSSNQPQHF
TRBJ1-4 . TRBV29-1 . TGCAGCGTTCTCAGGGCAGGGTTAGAAAAACTGTTTTTT CSVLRAGLEKLFF
TRBJ1-6 TRBD1 TRBV30 . TGTGCCTGCCAACAGGGGAGGACTTCACCCCTCCACTTT CACQQGRTSPLHF
TRBJ1-6 TRBD1 TRBV9 . TGTGCCAGCAGCGCTCCGGGACAGGGCAATTCACCCCTCCACTTT CASSAPGQGNSPLHF
TRBJ2-2 TRBD1 TRBV19 . TGTGCCAGTGAAACAGGGGGCAATTGGGTCGGGGAGCTGTTTTTT CASETGGNWVGELFF
TRBJ2-7 . TRBV27 . TGTGCCAGCATTCCCCTTCAGGGGAATAGGGGATACGAGCAGTACTTC CASIPLQGNRGYEQYF
TRBJ2-7 . TRBV7-3 few TGTGCCAGCAGCATCAGTGGGACAACGATCTACGAGCAGTACTTC CASSISGTTIYEQYF
TRBJ2-1 TRBD1 TRBV11-3 once TGTGCCAGCAGCTTAGGGACGGACAGGCTCTACAATGAGCAGTTCTTC CASSLGTDRLYNEQFF
TRBJ2-2 . TRBV15 . TGTGCCACCAGAGGGAGACAGGGAGGACCGAACACCGGGGAGCTGTTTTTT CATRGRQGGPNTGELFF
TRBJ2-5 . TRBV7-2 . TGTGCCAGCAGCTTAAAGTCGGCTAGAACACAAGAGACCCAGTACTTC CASSLKSARTQETQYF
TRBJ2-1 TRBD2 TRBV4-3 . TGCGCCAGCAGCCATCTTCCTGAGGCGGGAGAGAGCTACAATGAGCAGTTCTTC CASSHLPEAGESYNEQFF
TRBJ2-5 TRBD1 TRBV5-1 once TGCGCCAGCAGCTTACAGGGGGACCAAGAGACCCAGTACTTC CASSLQGDQETQYF
TRBJ1-2 . TRBV11-2 . TGTGCCAGCAGCCCCAGGGGCGGGGGCCACACCTTC CASSPRGGGHTF
TRBJ1-1 TRBD1 TRBV4-1 few TGCGCCAGCAGTCACCGCGGGACAGGGGGGTCCACTGAAGCTTTCTTT CASSHRGTGGSTEAFF
TRBJ1-3 . TRBV6-4 . TGTGCCAGCAGTTCTGAACACGCATCTGGAAACACCATATATTTT CASSSEHASGNTIYF
TRBJ1-3 TRBD1 TRBV4-3 . TGCGCCAGCAGCCAAACGACAGGGCCTGGAAACACCATATATTTT CASSQTTGPGNTIYF
TRBJ1-6 . TRBV7-9 . TGTGCCAGCATTGGACAGTCCAATTCACCCCTCCACTTT CASIGQSNSPLHF
TRBJ1-2 . TRBV25-1 . TGTGCCAGCAGTGTTTCTGAGGCCTCGAGGGGCTACACCTTC CASSVSEASRGYTF
TRBJ2-5 TRBD1 TRBV18 . TGTGCCAGCTCACAAGACAGGGGGAATCAAGAGACCCAGTACTTC CASSQDRGNQETQYF
TRBJ2-5 TRBD2 TRBV5-1 . TGCGCCAGCAGCGCAAAGGTGGCGGGAGGTGGGGAGACCCAGTACTTC CASSAKVAGGGETQYF
TRBJ2-5 . TRBV24-1 . TGTGCCACCAGTCAAGCGGGCCAAGAGACCCAGTACTTC CATSQAGQETQYF
TRBJ2-5 TRBD2 TRBV18 . TGTGCCAGCTCTTTAGCGGGAGCGGAGACCCAGTACTTC CASSLAGAETQYF
TRBJ2-3 . TRBV11-2 once TGTGCCAGCAGCTTAGGTACTACAGATACGCAGTATTTT CASSLGTTDTQYF
TRBJ2-5 . TRBV2 . TGTGCCAGCAGGGAAGGCGTGTACCAAGAGACCCAGTACTTC CASREGVYQETQYF
TRBJ1-4 TRBD1 TRBV9 . TGTGCCAGCAGCGCAACAGGGGCCCTAGGTGAAAAACTGTTTTTT CASSATGALGEKLFF
TRBJ2-3 . TRBV6-5 . TGTGCCAGCAGCAGAAGGGGAGATACGCAGTATTTT CASSRRGDTQYF
TRBJ1-1 TRBD1 TRBV5-8 . TGTGCCAGCAGCCTCGGACCAGGGGGAGACACTGAAGCTTTCTTT CASSLGPGGDTEAFF
TRBJ1-1 TRBD1 TRBV7-9 . TGTGCCAGCAGCCCCAGGGGGCTCGACTTT CASSPRGLDF
TRBJ2-2 . TRBV7-2 . TGTGCCAGCCAAATGAGGGAGGTCCTGAGAGGGGAGCTGTTTTTT CASQMREVLRGELFF
TRBJ2-7 . TRBV27 once TGTGCCAGCAGTCTGGGGGAACCGGGACTTACCACCTACGAGCAGTACTTC CASSLGEPGLTTYEQYF
TRBJ1-1 . TRBV4-3 . TGCGCCAGCAGCCCCCAGGGGAGCGGCGGCCCGAACACTGAAGCTTTCTTT CASSPQGSGGPNTEAFF
TRBJ1-5 TRBD1 TRBV7-2 . TGTGCCAGCAGCCAGACAGGGGGCTGGAATAGCAATCAGCCCCAGCATTTT CASSQTGGWNSNQPQHF
TRBJ1-2 TRBD1 TRBV24-1 . TGTGCCACCAGCCACGTCGACAGGGGTGGATTTGGCTACACCTTC CATSHVDRGGFGYTF
TRBJ1-1 . TRBV4-1 . TGCGCCAGCAGAGGGGTCTTATTTGGCACTGAAGCTTTCTTT CASRGVLFGTEAFF
TRBJ2-1 . TRBV19 . TGTGCCAGTAGTACGAGGCGGGGGCGAGGGTACAATGAGCAGTTCTTC CASSTRRGRGYNEQFF
TRBJ1-2 . TRBV29-1 . TGCAGCGTTGATTTGCTCGGGAACTATGGCTACACCTTC CSVDLLGNYGYTF
TRBJ1-2 . TRBV3-1/TRBV3-2 . TGTGCCAGCAGCCAAGATTCGAGGGAATTCAGCTATGGCTACACCTTC CASSQDSREFSYGYTF
TRBJ1-2 . TRBV14 . TGTGCCAGCAGCCAAGCTAGGAGGGGGGGTGGCTACACCTTC CASSQARRGGGYTF
TRBJ1-1 . TRBV5-5 . TGTGCCAGCAGCCGGGCGGGTCAGGCTGAAGCTTTCTTT CASSRAGQAEAFF
TRBJ1-2 . TRBV19 . TGTGCCAGTAGCCCCTCTAGGTCGCCGGAACATGGCTACACCTTC CASSPSRSPEHGYTF
TRBJ2-1 . TRBV2 . TGTGCCAGCAATTTTGCCCCTGTTATTAGCTCCTACAATGAGCAGTTCTTC CASNFAPVISSYNEQFF
TRBJ2-5 TRBD1 TRBV5-4 . TGTGCCAGCAGCTCCGGACAGGGGGAGACCCAGTACTTC CASSSGQGETQYF
TRBJ2-2 TRBD1 TRBV29-1 . TGCAGCGCAGACGGACAGGGGGGCACCGGGGAGCTGTTTTTT CSADGQGGTGELFF
TRBJ1-1 . TRBV12-3/TRBV12-4 . TGTGCCAGCAGTCGAGGGGGTCAAGCTTTCTTT CASSRGGQAFF